This T cell receptor (beta chain) was sequenced in a study of blood T cell repertoires in COVID-19. The wider study: Donors in the United States, Italy and Spain gave samples during acute or convalescent COVID-19. T cells, B-cell-depleted T cells, or PBMCs supplied cDNA or gDNA.

The V and J ends lost 1 base and 5 bases respectively, with 16 bases between them. Germline assignment: CDR1 SGDLS and CDR2 YYNGEE. The CDR3 covers 16 residues. Original analysis: Researchers report that nucleated cell counts were estimated from reference gene primer amplification. Some clones are missing from TCRdb's copy, which holds only in-frame ones; the method was immunoSEQ multiplex PCR. That table furnishes V, J and clone size, whereas the DNA furnished D and trimming. Among roughly 35,000 clones listed, over 75% were seen once. Sequencing was done on a sample of peripheral blood. The chain links TRBV9 to TRBJ2-1, with D perhaps TRBD2 (6 bases). This clonotype was obtained from a man older than 75 with active or convalescent COVID-19. Written as DNA, the CDR3 is TGTGCCAGCAGCGTATCAGTGTGGACGGGGGACAATGAGCAGTTCTTC. This translates into CASSVSVWTGDNEQFF.